This TCR beta chain was obtained from a study of cytomegalovirus exposure and HLA in healthy donors. The assay was immunoSEQ multiplex PCR, and TCRdb's table has in-frame clones only and misses some. In the table there are approximately 110,000 clones, roughly nine tenths of which are singletons. The V end was cut by 6 bases, the J end by 6 bases, with 16 bases between. This CDR3 is built from 14 residues. The V gene's germline CDR1 is MDHEN and CDR2 SYDVKM. The chain links TRBV28 to TRBJ2-3; unclear D gene. Sequencing input: PBMCs. This receptor was obtained from a woman between 18 and 29 years old in good health and CMV-seropositive. The CDR3 here is CASSPGPSPDTQYF. In DNA, the CDR3 is TGTGCCAGCAGCCCTGGTCCTAGTCCCGATACGCAGTATTTT.